This TCR beta chain is drawn from a study of T cells expressing NK-cell markers. On the study more broadly: Among the eight sequenced donors, seven tested HCMV-seropositive and one tested seronegative. Findings and caveats of the study: Whether expanded NKG2C-expressing T cell clones recognize HCMV is unknown. The contribution of dominant NKG2C+ clonotypes to CD8+ T cells in more than five donors was about 1.0-7.0%.

Turning to this clonotype: As yet, its antigen is unknown.

Scientists made TCR beta cDNA using 5'RACE template switching with UMIs. TCRdb re-analyzed the 5' RACE reads; it lists each CDR3 protein once, without DNA. This table lists about 260,000 distinct CDR3 sequences. The CDR3 has 11 amino acids. Sequences were obtained from blood T cells: a sorted CD56 or NKG2C T cell subset, CD4+ or CD8+ T cells, or bulk PBMC T cells (not recorded which). V usage is TRBV12-3 or TRBV12-4 and J usage is TRBJ2-1. This receptor was taken from a woman aged 18 to 75 in good health. CDR3 protein: CASRIDDEQFF.